This T cell receptor beta chain emerged from a study of Graves' ophthalmopathy and Graves' hyperthyroidism (dated by TCRdb to 2017 to 2018). In terms of the full investigation: Hyperthyroidism was considered stable if no progression to ophthalmopathy occurred within 18 months of follow-up. An independent validation cohort comprised roughly 20 hyperthyroidism patients and over 15 patients who later progressed from hyperthyroidism to ophthalmopathy. TCR beta repertoire signatures were used to distinguish Graves' ophthalmopathy from Graves' hyperthyroidism and to predict progression to ophthalmopathy. Once sampling was done, hyperthyroidism patients were given methimazole at a starting dose of 30 mg daily, while ophthalmopathy patients were given high-dose intravenous methylprednisolone. In total, 135 blood samples were TCR-sequenced: 40 to 45 ophthalmopathy, under 85 hyperthyroidism and approximately 17 hyperthyroidism-to-ophthalmopathy patients. A discovery set of 90 to 100 patients (43 ophthalmopathy, about 58 stable hyperthyroidism) was enrolled to explore V-J signatures distinguishing ophthalmopathy from hyperthyroidism. In more than five hyperthyroidism patients, T-cell repertoires of thyroid tissue and blood were compared. General conclusions and limits of the study: In validation, the model predicted ophthalmopathy progression with about 71% sensitivity and approximately 78% specificity; eleven to twelve predicted patients were CT-confirmed with GO in a median of approximately six months. Sample size was not predetermined statistically, and investigators were not blinded to group allocation. In cross-validation, the 13-signature model distinguished ophthalmopathy from stable hyperthyroidism with nearly 90% sensitivity and about 84% specificity, and in the test set the corresponding values were about 80% and 75%. Most expanded thyroid clonotypes with frequency above 0.001 were also detected in blood, suggesting blood repertoires may reflect the thyroid immune response.

Hyperthyroidism patients were newly diagnosed, were aged 18 to 65 years, and had a disease duration under 2 months. Patients were excluded if they had other autoimmune diseases, uncontrolled infections, pregnancy or lactation. Diagnosis relied on clinical symptoms, serum thyroxine, TRAb, thyroid ultrasound and orbital computed tomography. Total RNA was extracted using Trizol reagent, and RNA quality was checked on an Agilent 2100 Bioanalyzer. This clonotype was recorded at least ten times. The specificity of this receptor is unknown. There are no base qualities to consult, and no much larger clone falls within one base. TCR beta CDR3 regions were amplified from RNA transcripts for repertoire sequencing. The first round was an RT-PCR using HTBI primers with the Qiagen OneStep RT-PCR kit, and this first round was followed by a second-round multiplex PCR, then size selection and purification. Libraries were sequenced paired-end with 100 bp reads on an Illumina HiSeq2000. As for the original processing: SOAPnuke was used to process the reads, removing any read that contained adapters or uncalled bases, had a mean Phred below 15, or lacked an exact match to the constant primer or identifier. High-quality paired reads were merged with COPE v1.2.5. Each unique nucleotide sequence was defined as a clonotype, and clonotypes were aligned to IMGT TRB V, D and J references with MiTCR v1.1. Analysis was restricted to V-J combinations with a frequency above 0.0001, which covered over 98% of repertoires. For each V-J combination, a TCR clonal expansion and chaos score was defined as the ratio of F50 clonal expansion to chaos observed in the TCRdist matrix. Welch's t-statistics and random forest were used to reduce features to about a dozen V-J combinations, which were fed into a naive Bayes classifier. The Morisita-Horn index was used to measure how similar the thyroid and blood repertoires were. Starting from the raw public reads, TCRdb applied fastp trimming at Q25, assembled clones with MiXCR and retained in-frame beta chains. Rows merge per CDR3 protein into single entries with the most common DNA and genes. V and J calls and clone size were set by TCRdb, not the authors. This sample has 500,000 to 600,000 distinct CDR3 sequences in its table, and roughly 39% of those were observed once. Around 4% of the sample rests with the top ten.

The CDR3, cysteine through phenylalanine, is 13 amino acids long. The retained sequence is limited to the CDR3, 39 bases, with the frame set at the first base. The V and J ends are trimmed by 5 bases and 6 bases, leaving 13 bases between them. The CDR1 and CDR2 encoded by the germline V gene (reference sequence) are LNHNV and YYDKDF. The receptor was isolated from an adult man with Graves' hyperthyroidism. The chain uses TRBV15 and TRBJ1-1; the D gene is possibly TRBD1, with 6 bases matching. Sequences were obtained from peripheral blood or thyroid tissue (not recorded which). For the CDR3, the sequence is CATSGRTVAEAFF. The DNA sequence reads TGTGCCACCAGCGGACGGACAGTCGCTGAAGCTTTCTTT. Full variable domain (CDR3 extended with the reference TRBV15 and TRBJ1-1 proteins): DAMVIQNPRYQVTQFGKPVTLSCSQTLNHNVMYWYQQKSSQAPKLLFHYYDKDFNNEADTPDNFQSRRPNTSFCFLDIRSPGLGDTAMYLCATSGRTVAEAFFGQGTRLTVV.